Sequencing of this TCR beta chain was carried out in a study of blood T cell repertoires in COVID-19. Across the whole study: From the United States, Italy and Spain came samples of acute and convalescent COVID-19. Sources were T cells, B-cell-depleted T cells, or PBMCs; the material itself was cDNA or gDNA.

CDR1 MNHEY and CDR2 SVGAGI come from the germline V gene. CDR3 length: 13 residues. The junction had 5 bases not matched to a gene; V was cut back by 7 bases and J by 5 bases. The table came from immunoSEQ multiplex PCR; TCRdb's copy has only in-frame clones and leaves some out. The repertoire holds fewer than 250,000 clones, with about 89% as singletons. The rearrangement links TRBV6-5 to TRBJ2-5; TRBD2 agrees at 9 bases. The TCR comes from a woman aged 55 to 70 who had recovered from COVID-19. The specimen was peripheral blood. CDR3 loop: CASTLAGVETQYF. The CDR3 DNA is TGTGCCAGCACCTTAGCGGGAGTGGAGACCCAGTACTTC.